The 28 T cell receptor beta chains below all came from one sample that was sequenced in a study of neurological immune-mediated disorders. One entry per CDR3 protein, called by TCRdb with MiXCR from the 5' RACE reads. Of tens of thousands of distinct CDR3 sequences listed, roughly 4.5% are singletons. Input material: PBMCs. These receptors all come from a young man with multiple sclerosis.

The sample holds many counts of this clonotype. DNA of the CDR3: TGCAGTGCATGGGAACGCACTGAAGCTTTCTTT. The encoded protein is CSAWERTEAFF. V and J are TRBV20-1 and TRBJ1-1, with no clear D. CDR3 length: 11 amino acids. V lost 6 bases to trimming and J lost 4 bases, with 9 bases between them. CDR1 DFQATT and CDR2 SNEGSKA come from the germline V gene (reference sequence).

V usage is TRBV29-1 and J usage is TRBJ1-1; D call uncertain. Germline assignment: CDR1 SQVTM and CDR2 ANQGSEA. This CDR3 region has 12 residues. DNA for the CDR3: TGCAGTGGTGCGGCCCGGAACACTGAAGCTTTCTTT. Its protein is CSGAARNTEAFF. Supplemented by reference TRBV29-1 and TRBJ1-1, the full variable domain reads SAVISQKPSRDICQRGTSLTIQCQVDSQVTMMFWYRQQPGQSLTLIATANQGSEATYESGFVIDKFPISRPNLTFSTLTVSNMSPEDSSIYLCSGAARNTEAFFGQGTRLTVV.

This clonotype was counted a few times. The chain joins TRBV20-1 to TRBJ2-3; tentatively, D is TRBD2 (5 bases). The length of the CDR3 is 14 residues. Germline assignment: CDR1 DFQATT and CDR2 SNEGSKA (reference sequence). The V end was cut by 3 bases, the J end by 0 bases, with 10 bases between. This CDR3 is CSASGLDSTDTQYF. The CDR3 DNA sequence: TGCAGTGCTAGTGGACTCGATAGCACAGATACGCAGTATTTT.

This clonotype was detected a few times. The rearrangement links TRBV10-3 to TRBJ1-3; maybe TRBD1 (5 bases). The CDR3 is made up of 15 amino acids. Trimming stripped 8 bases from V and 1 base from J, with 15 bases between. Germline CDR1 is ENHRY and CDR2 is SYGVKD. CDR3 amino acids: CAIAGAPNSGNTIYF. The CDR3 DNA reads as TGTGCCATCGCCGGGGCCCCGAATTCTGGAAACACCATATATTTT.

This clonotype was observed many times. Germline and junction disagree at one end, which may indicate a read error. The chain joins TRBV3-1 to TRBJ1-6; D is undetermined. The CDR3 runs 17 residues. The germline V gene encodes CDR1 LGHDT and CDR2 YNNKEL (reference sequence). The CDR3 is CASSQDLYGKFNSPLNF. The CDR3 DNA reads as TGTGCCAGCAGCCAAGATCTTTATGGGAAATTTAATTCACCCCTCAACTTT.

This clonotype has a count of ten or more. This chain links TRBV12-3 or TRBV12-4 with TRBJ1-5; D uncertain. Deletions cut 8 bases from V and 3 bases from J, with 11 bases between. The CDR3 contains 13 residues. This chain's CDR3 is CASGQRSNQPQHF. The DNA of the CDR3 is TGTGCCAGCGGGCAAAGGTCCAATCAGCCCCAGCATTTT.

Comments on this clonotype: A clone one base away is much larger, so this may be a read error. The V gene is TRBV5-1, the J gene TRBJ2-3, with D hard to call. Between the trimmed V and J ends, which lost 0 bases and 0 bases, there was a span of 5 bases. Germline loops: CDR1 SGHRS, CDR2 YFSETQ. The CDR3 consists of 14 residues. The CDR3 region is CASSLEVSTDTQYF. CDR3 nucleotides: TGCGCCAGCAGCTTGGAGGTAAGCACAGATACGCAGTATTTT.

This clonotype was counted at least ten times. The rearrangement links TRBV12-3 or TRBV12-4 to TRBJ1-1; 7 positions match TRBD1. The CDR3 is 14 amino acids. V trimming: 6 bases; J trimming: 5 bases; junction bases outside the gene matches: 9. Here the CDR3 reads CASSTTGQRTEAFF. Written as DNA, the CDR3 is TGTGCCAGCAGCACTACGGGACAGCGGACTGAAGCTTTCTTT.

This clonotype was observed at least ten times. The J gene is TRBJ2-3, the V gene TRBV5-1, with TRBD2 matching 7 bases. The trim removed 0 bases at V and 0 bases at J, leaving 7 bases unmatched. Germline lookup yields CDR1 SGHRS and CDR2 YFSETQ. The CDR3 consists of 17 residues. The CDR3 is CASSLVVGGTSTDTQYF. The DNA of the CDR3 is TGCGCCAGCAGCTTGGTCGTCGGGGGGACTAGCACAGATACGCAGTATTTT.

This clonotype was counted ten times or more. The genes are TRBV5-8 and TRBJ2-2; D unclear. The CDR3 totals 14 residues. The germline gives CDR1 SGHTS, CDR2 YDEGEE. The V and J ends lost 0 bases and 1 base respectively, with 4 bases between them. The CDR3, as DNA: TGTGCCAGCAGCTTGGCGGAGAACACCGGGGAGCTGTTTTTT. Protein: CASSLAENTGELFF.

This clonotype was observed at least ten times. The J gene is TRBJ1-4, the V gene TRBV5-1; D is undetermined. Germline CDR1 SGHRS, CDR2 YFSETQ. Trimming shortened V by 5 bases and J by 4 bases, and 6 bases separated the two germline ends. The CDR3 has 12 residues. The CDR3 DNA follows: TGCGCCAGCAGGGACTATAATGAAAAACTGTTTTTT. Protein: CASRDYNEKLFF. Drawing the rest from reference TRBV5-1 and TRBJ1-4, the complete variable domain is KAGVTQTPRYLIKTRGQQVTLSCSPISGHRSVSWYQQTPGQGLQFLFEYFSETQRNKGNFPGRFSGRQFSNSRSEMNVSTLELGDSALYLCASRDYNEKLFFGSGTQLSVL.

V is TRBV11-2 and J is TRBJ2-2; maybe TRBD1 (6 bases). V was clipped by 3 bases and J by 4 bases, with 18 bases between them. CDR3 length: 17 amino acids. In germline, CDR1 is SGHAT, CDR2 FQNNGV. The CDR3 nucleotides read TGTGCCAGCAGCTTCCCCTGGGGGCGTCGTGCCACCGGGGAGCTGTTTTTT. This translates into CASSFPWGRRATGELFF.

Ten or more counts support this clonotype. This chain joins TRBV12-3 or TRBV12-4 and TRBJ2-4; TRBD1 matches at 12 bases. This CDR3 is 15 amino acids long. V dropped 6 bases and J dropped 7; count of bases not matched to a gene: 7. The DNA of the CDR3 is TGTGCCAGCAGACACCGGGACAGGGGGCTTAACATTCAGTACTTC. Residues: CASRHRDRGLNIQYF.

The V call is TRBV18, the J call TRBJ2-2; D unresolved. This CDR3 spans 16 amino acids. Trimming pared 3 bases from V and 0 bases from J, leaving 11 bases between. Germline lookup yields CDR1 KGHSH and CDR2 LQKENI. The CDR3 sequence: CASSPPRNSNTGELFF. In DNA form, the CDR3 reads TGTGCCAGCTCACCGCCAAGGAACTCGAACACCGGGGAGCTGTTTTTT.

This clonotype was picked up many times. V usage is TRBV29-1 and J usage is TRBJ1-2; weak D call: TRBD1 (5 bases). Germline V gene sequence: CDR1 SQVTM, CDR2 ANQGSEA. V was clipped by 7 bases and J by 4 bases, with 13 bases between them. CDR3 length: 12 residues. This chain's CDR3 is CSGWGSVYGYTF. DNA of the CDR3: TGCAGCGGGTGGGGGAGCGTCTATGGCTACACCTTC.

This clonotype occurred many times. The chain carries TRBV10-3 and TRBJ2-7; D perhaps matches TRBD2 (6 bases). Per germline, CDR1 ENHRY and CDR2 SYGVKD. The ends were cut back, 0 bases at V and 6 bases at J, with 15 bases in the middle. The CDR3 has 15 residues. The DNA of the CDR3 is TGTGCCATCAGTGAGTCGGCTGGCGGGGACCCCGAGCAGTACGTC. It specifies CAISESAGGDPEQYV.

This clonotype was recorded at least ten times. The CDR3 bases are TGTGCCAGCAGCTTCGGGGACAGCGTCTATGGCTACACCTTC. Its protein is CASSFGDSVYGYTF. The V call is TRBV7-9, the J call TRBJ1-2, with 7 bases matching TRBD1. Unmatched junction bases numbered 5, after V lost 3 bases and J lost 4 bases. The germline CDR1 and CDR2 sequences are SEHNR and FQNEAQ (reference sequence). CDR3 size: 14 residues.

This clonotype came up many times. The chain links TRBV5-1 to TRBJ2-3, with 13 positions matching TRBD2. The germline CDR1 and CDR2 sequences are SGHRS and YFSETQ. This CDR3 comprises 16 residues. V lost 5 bases to trimming and J lost 2 bases; unmatched junction nucleotides: 5. The CDR3 here is CASRRTSGGTTDTQYF. The CDR3 region has the DNA TGCGCCAGCAGAAGGACTAGCGGGGGAACCACAGATACGCAGTATTTT.

This clonotype was observed many times. The V gene is TRBV4-2, the J gene TRBJ1-3; D remains ambiguous. This CDR3 comprises 18 residues. Germline loops: CDR1 LGHNA, CDR2 YNFKEQ. The ends were cut back, 0 bases at V and 0 bases at J, with 15 bases in the middle. CDR3: CASSQDAGLRGSGNTIYF. The CDR3 nucleotides are TGTGCCAGCAGCCAAGATGCGGGCCTTCGGGGCTCTGGAAACACCATATATTTT.

At least ten counts were recorded for this clonotype. The chain joins TRBV11-2 to TRBJ2-7, with 9 bases lining up with TRBD1. The J segment lost 5 bases and the V segment lost 1 base, leaving 6 bases of the junction unmatched. Germline CDR1 reads SGHAT; CDR2 reads FQNNGV. The CDR3 contains 15 residues. The CDR3 reads CASSLGQGDIHEQYV. Here the CDR3 DNA reads TGTGCCAGCAGCTTAGGACAGGGGGACATTCACGAGCAGTACGTC.

This clonotype was observed a handful of times. The CDR3 here is CASSEGQPADKAFF. The CDR3 DNA is TGTGCCAGCAGTGAAGGGCAGCCCGCGGATAAAGCTTTCTTT. The chain joins TRBV6-1 to TRBJ1-1; D call uncertain. Per germline, CDR1 MNHNS and CDR2 SASEGT. The V end was cut by 1 base, the J end by 9 bases, with 15 bases between. This CDR3 contains 14 residues.

This clonotype was counted ten times or more. The chain carries TRBV20-1 and TRBJ2-7; D gene uncertain. The CDR3 extends over 12 amino acids. Looked up from germline, CDR1 is DFQATT and CDR2 is SNEGSKA (reference sequence). V dropped 6 bases and J dropped 0 bases, with 9 bases sitting between them. DNA of the CDR3: TGCAGTGCCCGGGCAGACTCCTACGAGCAGTACTTC. Amino acid sequence: CSARADSYEQYF.

This clonotype came up many times. The chain couples TRBV7-2 to TRBJ1-1; the D gene is possibly TRBD1 (5 bases). Germline V gives CDR1 SGHTA, CDR2 FQGNSA. The CDR3 spans 15 residues. Deletions cut 7 bases from V and 1 base from J, with 16 bases between. The CDR3 DNA reads TGTGCCAGCATCCCCATGGGACGGACGAACACTGAAGCTTTCTTT. It yields the protein CASIPMGRTNTEAFF.

The V call is TRBV7-9, the J call TRBJ1-1; D remains unclear. Germline CDR1 is SEHNR and CDR2 is FQNEAQ (reference sequence). Trimming left V 3 bases short and J 1 base short, with 6 bases between. The CDR3 is made up of 13 amino acids. The CDR3 is CASSFDPNTEAFF. The CDR3 coding sequence is TGTGCCAGCAGCTTTGACCCGAACACTGAAGCTTTCTTT.

The table lists this clonotype with many counts. This sequence joins TRBV4-1 and TRBJ2-2; 12 bases are a match to TRBD2. Per the germline V gene, CDR1 is MGHRA and CDR2 is YSYEKL. Losses at the gene ends were 4 bases for V and 4 bases for J; bases not matched to a gene: 7. This CDR3 has 17 amino acids. CDR3 protein: CASSPSGGAGSTGELFF. CDR3 DNA: TGCGCCAGCAGCCCTAGCGGGGGGGCCGGAAGCACCGGGGAGCTGTTTTTT.

As concerns this clonotype: A much larger clone sits a single nucleotide away, making a read error possible. J is TRBJ1-6 and V is TRBV20-1, with TRBD1 matching over 7 bases. CDR1 DFQATT and CDR2 SNEGSKA come from the germline V gene (reference sequence). The CDR3 is made up of 15 amino acids. CDR3 in amino acids: CCALPRTGSNSPLHF. DNA for the CDR3: TGCTGTGCTCTTCCCCGGACAGGATCTAATTCACCCCTCCACTTT.

This clonotype was seen more than once but under ten times. The chain employs TRBV10-3 and TRBJ1-1, with D possibly TRBD1 on 6 matching bases. V shed 4 bases and J shed 6 bases, with 15 bases lying between them. CDR1 is ENHRY, CDR2 SYGVKD, per germline. The CDR3 consists of 14 residues. Written as DNA, the CDR3 is TGTGCCATCAGTGCCGCCGGGGGGCGTGCTGAAGCTTTCTTT. Protein product: CAISAAGGRAEAFF.

This clonotype was recorded at least ten times. This chain connects TRBV12-3 or TRBV12-4 to TRBJ1-5, with 9 bases fitting TRBD1. The V segment lost 5 bases and the J segment 6 bases; nucleotides outside the gene matches: 5. The CDR3 spans 14 residues. The CDR3 sequence: CASSGDRAGQPQHF. CDR3 bases: TGTGCCAGCAGTGGGGACAGGGCCGGTCAGCCCCAGCATTTT.